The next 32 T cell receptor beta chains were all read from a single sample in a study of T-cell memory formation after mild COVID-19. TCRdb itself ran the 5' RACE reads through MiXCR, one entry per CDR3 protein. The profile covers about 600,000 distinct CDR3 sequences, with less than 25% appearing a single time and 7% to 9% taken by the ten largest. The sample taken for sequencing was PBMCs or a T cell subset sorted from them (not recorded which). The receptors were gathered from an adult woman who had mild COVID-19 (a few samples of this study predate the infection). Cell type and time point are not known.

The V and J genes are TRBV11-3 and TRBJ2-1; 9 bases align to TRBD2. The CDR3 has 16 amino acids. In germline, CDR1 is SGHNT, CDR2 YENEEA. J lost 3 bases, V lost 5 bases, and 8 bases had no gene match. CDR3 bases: TGTGCCAGCAGCCCTAATTTTAGCGGGAGCTACAATGAGCAGTTCTTC. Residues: CASSPNFSGSYNEQFF.

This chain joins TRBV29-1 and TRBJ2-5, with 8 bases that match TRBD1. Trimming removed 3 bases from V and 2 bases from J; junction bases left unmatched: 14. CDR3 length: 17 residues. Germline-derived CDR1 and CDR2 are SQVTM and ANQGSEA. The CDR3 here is CSVEGSGQERVQETQYF. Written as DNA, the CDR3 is TGCAGCGTTGAGGGTTCGGGACAGGAGAGAGTACAAGAGACCCAGTACTTC.

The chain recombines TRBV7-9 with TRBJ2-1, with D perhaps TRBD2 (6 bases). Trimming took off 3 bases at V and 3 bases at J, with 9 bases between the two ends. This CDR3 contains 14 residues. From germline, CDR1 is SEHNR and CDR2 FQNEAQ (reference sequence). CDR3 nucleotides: TGTGCCAGCAGCTTTACGGAGGGCTACAATGAGCAGTTCTTC. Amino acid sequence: CASSFTEGYNEQFF.

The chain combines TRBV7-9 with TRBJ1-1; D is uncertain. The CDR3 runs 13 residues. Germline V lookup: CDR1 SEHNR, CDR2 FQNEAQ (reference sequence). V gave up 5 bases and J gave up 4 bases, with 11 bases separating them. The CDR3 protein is CASSLLSVTEAFF. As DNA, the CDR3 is TGTGCCAGCAGCCTCCTTAGTGTCACTGAAGCTTTCTTT.

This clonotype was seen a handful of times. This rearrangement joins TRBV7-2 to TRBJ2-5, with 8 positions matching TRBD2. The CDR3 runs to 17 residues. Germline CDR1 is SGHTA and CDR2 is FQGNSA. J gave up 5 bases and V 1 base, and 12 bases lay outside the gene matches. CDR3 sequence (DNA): TGTGCCAGCAGCTTAGATCGGGACGGGAGGGTTCGGGAGACCCAGTACTTC. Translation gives CASSLDRDGRVRETQYF.

The DNA of the CDR3 is TGTGCCTGGAGTGTTTCGATCGGGAACATTCAGTACTTC. It encodes CAWSVSIGNIQYF. V is TRBV30 and J is TRBJ2-4; no reliable D call. The CDR3 covers 13 residues. Deletions cut 0 bases from V and 7 bases from J, with 10 bases between. Germline V CDR1 and CDR2: GTSNPN, SVGIG (reference sequence). Drawing the rest from reference TRBV30 and TRBJ2-4, the complete variable domain is SQTIHQWPATLVQPVGSPLSLECTVEGTSNPNLYWYRQAAGRGLQLLFYSVGIGQISSEVPQNLSASRPQDRQFILSSKKLLLSDSGFYLCAWSVSIGNIQYFGAGTRLSVL.

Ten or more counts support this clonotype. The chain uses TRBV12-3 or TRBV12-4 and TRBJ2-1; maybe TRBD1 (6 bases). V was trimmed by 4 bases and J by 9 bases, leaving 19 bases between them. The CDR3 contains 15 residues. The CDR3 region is CASSSPGLGAAEQFF. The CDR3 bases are TGTGCCAGCAGTTCACCTGGGCTGGGGGCGGCTGAGCAGTTCTTC.

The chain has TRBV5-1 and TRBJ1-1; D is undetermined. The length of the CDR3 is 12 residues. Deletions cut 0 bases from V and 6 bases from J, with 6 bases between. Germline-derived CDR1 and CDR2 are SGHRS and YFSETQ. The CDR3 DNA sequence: TGCGCCAGCAGCTTGGGTATAGCTGAAGCTTTCTTT. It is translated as CASSLGIAEAFF.

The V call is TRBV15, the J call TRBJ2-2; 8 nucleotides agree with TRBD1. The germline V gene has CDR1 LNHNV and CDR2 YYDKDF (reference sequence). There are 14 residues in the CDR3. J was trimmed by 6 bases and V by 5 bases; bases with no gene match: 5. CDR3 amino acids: CATSWSGGSGELFF. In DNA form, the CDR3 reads TGTGCCACCAGCTGGTCAGGGGGCTCCGGGGAGCTGTTTTTT.

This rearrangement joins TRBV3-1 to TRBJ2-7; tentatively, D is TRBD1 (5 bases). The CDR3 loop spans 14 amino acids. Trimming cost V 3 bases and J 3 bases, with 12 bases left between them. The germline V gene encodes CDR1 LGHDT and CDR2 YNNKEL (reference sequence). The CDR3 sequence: CASSHLQGFYEQYF. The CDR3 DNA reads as TGTGCCAGCAGCCACCTTCAGGGTTTCTACGAGCAGTACTTC.

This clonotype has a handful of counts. This chain's CDR3 is CASSLRGPTSTEAFF. The CDR3 DNA sequence: TGTGCCAGCAGCTTAAGAGGACCGACGAGCACTGAAGCTTTCTTT. The rearrangement links TRBV7-2 to TRBJ1-1; D ambiguous. Germline V CDR1 and CDR2: SGHTA, FQGNSA. V was clipped by 2 bases and J by 4 bases, with 14 bases between them. The CDR3 runs to 15 residues. The full variable domain, in which reference TRBV7-2 and TRBJ1-1 provide the parts outside the CDR3, is GAGVSQSPSNKVTEKGKDVELRCDPISGHTALYWYRQSLGQGLEFLIYFQGNSAPDKSGLPSDRFSAERTGGSVSTLTIQRTQQEDSAVYLCASSLRGPTSTEAFFGQGTRLTVV.

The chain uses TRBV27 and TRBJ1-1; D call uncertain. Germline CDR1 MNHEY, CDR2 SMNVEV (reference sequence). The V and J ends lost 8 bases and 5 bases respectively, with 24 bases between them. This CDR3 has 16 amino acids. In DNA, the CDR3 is TGTGCCAGCTCTTCTAGGCACAGCCGAACCACGACTGAAGCTTTCTTT. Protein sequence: CASSSRHSRTTTEAFF.

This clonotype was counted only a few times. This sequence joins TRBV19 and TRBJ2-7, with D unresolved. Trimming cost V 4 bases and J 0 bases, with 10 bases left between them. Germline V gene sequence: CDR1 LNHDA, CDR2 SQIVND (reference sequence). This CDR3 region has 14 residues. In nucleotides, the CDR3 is TGTGCCAGTAGTACGGGTCTTAGCTCCTACGAGCAGTACTTC. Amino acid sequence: CASSTGLSSYEQYF.

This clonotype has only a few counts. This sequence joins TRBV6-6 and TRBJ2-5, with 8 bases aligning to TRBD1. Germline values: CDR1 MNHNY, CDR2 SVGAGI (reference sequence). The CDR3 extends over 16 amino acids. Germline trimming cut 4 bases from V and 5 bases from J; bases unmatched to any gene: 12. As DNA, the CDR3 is TGTGCCAGCAGTTTCCCCCGGGACAGGAGTAAGGAGACCCAGTACTTC. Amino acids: CASSFPRDRSKETQYF.

The CDR3 reads CASSLGRYGTDTQYF. CDR3 bases: TGTGCCAGCAGCTTAGGGAGATATGGCACAGATACGCAGTATTTT. This sequence joins TRBV7-9 and TRBJ2-3; D gene unclear. The V gene's germline CDR1 is SEHNR and CDR2 FQNEAQ (reference sequence). The CDR3 is 15 amino acids. Between the trimmed V and J ends, which lost 1 base and 1 base, there was a span of 9 bases.

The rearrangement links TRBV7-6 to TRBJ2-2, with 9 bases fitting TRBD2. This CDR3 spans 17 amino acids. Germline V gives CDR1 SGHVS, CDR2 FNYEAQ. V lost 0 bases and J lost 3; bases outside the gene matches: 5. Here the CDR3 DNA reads TGTGCCAGCAGCTTAGCGCAAGCGGGGGGAGACACCGGGGAGCTGTTTTTT. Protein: CASSLAQAGGDTGELFF.

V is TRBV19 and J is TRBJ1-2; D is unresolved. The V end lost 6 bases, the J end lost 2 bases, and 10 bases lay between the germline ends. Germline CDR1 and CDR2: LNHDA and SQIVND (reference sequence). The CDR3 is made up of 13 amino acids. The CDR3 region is CASRGLTNYGYTF. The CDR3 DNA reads TGTGCCAGTAGAGGCCTGACGAACTATGGCTACACCTTC. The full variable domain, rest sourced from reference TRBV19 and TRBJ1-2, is DGGITQSPKYLFRKEGQNVTLSCEQNLNHDAMYWYRQDPGQGLRLIYYSQIVNDFQKGDIAEGYSVSREKKESFPLTVTSAQKNPTAFYLCASRGLTNYGYTFGSGTRLTVV.

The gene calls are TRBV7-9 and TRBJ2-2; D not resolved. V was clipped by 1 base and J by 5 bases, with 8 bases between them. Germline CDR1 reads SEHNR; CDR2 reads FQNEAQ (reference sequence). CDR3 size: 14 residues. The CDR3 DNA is TGTGCCAGCAGCTTAGGCTCCATTACCGGGGAGCTGTTTTTT. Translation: CASSLGSITGELFF.

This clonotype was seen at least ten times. The CDR3 DNA follows: TGTGCCAGCAGCTTCCTTTCGGCGGGAGTGGTGATTGAGACCCAGTACTTC. Translated: CASSFLSAGVVIETQYF. The V call is TRBV7-2, the J call TRBJ2-5; 7 nucleotides match TRBD2. The CDR3 has 17 residues. The V gene's germline CDR1 is SGHTA and CDR2 FQGNSA. Unmatched junction bases numbered 15, after V lost 3 bases and J lost 5 bases.

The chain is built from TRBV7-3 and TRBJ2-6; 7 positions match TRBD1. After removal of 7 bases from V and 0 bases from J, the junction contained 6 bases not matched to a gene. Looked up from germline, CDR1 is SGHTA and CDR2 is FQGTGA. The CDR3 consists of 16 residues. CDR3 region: CASTPRGSSGANVLTF. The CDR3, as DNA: TGTGCCAGCACCCCCAGGGGGAGCTCTGGGGCCAACGTCCTGACTTTC.

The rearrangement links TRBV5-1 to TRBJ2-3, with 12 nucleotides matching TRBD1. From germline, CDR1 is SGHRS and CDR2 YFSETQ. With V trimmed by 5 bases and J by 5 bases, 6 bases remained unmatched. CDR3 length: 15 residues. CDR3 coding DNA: TGCGCCAGCAGTTCCGGGACAGGGGGCGTAGATACGCAGTATTTT. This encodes CASSSGTGGVDTQYF.

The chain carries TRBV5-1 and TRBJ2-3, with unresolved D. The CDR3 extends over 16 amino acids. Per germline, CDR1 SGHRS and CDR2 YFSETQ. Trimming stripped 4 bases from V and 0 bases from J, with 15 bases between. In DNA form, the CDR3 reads TGCGCCAGCAGCCTAATGACTCAACTCAGCACAGATACGCAGTATTTT. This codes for CASSLMTQLSTDTQYF.

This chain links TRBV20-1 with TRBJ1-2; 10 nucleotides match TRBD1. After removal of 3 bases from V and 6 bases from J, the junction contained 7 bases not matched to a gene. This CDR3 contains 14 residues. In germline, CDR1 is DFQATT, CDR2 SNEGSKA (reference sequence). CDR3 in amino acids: CSASLSGQGHGYTF. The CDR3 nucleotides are TGCAGTGCTAGTCTCTCGGGACAGGGGCATGGCTACACCTTC.

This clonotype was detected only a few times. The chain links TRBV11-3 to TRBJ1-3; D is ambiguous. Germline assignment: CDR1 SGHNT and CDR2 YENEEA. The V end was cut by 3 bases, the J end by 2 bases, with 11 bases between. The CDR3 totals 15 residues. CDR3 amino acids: CASSLIWETGNTIYF. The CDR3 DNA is TGTGCCAGCAGCTTGATTTGGGAAACTGGAAACACCATATATTTT.

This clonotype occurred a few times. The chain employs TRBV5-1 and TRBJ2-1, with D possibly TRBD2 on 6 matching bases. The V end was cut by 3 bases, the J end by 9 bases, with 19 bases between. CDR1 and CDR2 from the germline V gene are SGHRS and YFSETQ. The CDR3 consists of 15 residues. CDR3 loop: CASSSDLSGAGEQFF. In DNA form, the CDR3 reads TGCGCCAGCAGCTCGGATTTGTCGGGAGCAGGTGAGCAGTTCTTC.

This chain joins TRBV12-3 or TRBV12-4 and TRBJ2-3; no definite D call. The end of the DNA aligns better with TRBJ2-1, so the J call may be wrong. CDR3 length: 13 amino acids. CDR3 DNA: TGTGCCAGCAGCCTCCAAAGGTTCCGTGAGCAGTTCTTC. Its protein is CASSLQRFREQFF.

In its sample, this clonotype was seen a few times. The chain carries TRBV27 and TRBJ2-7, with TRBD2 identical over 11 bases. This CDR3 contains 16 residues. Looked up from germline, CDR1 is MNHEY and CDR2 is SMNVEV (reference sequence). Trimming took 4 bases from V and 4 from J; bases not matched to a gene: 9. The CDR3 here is CASSSSFSGRAYEQYF. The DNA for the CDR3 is TGTGCCAGCAGTTCCTCCTTTAGCGGGAGGGCTTACGAGCAGTACTTC.

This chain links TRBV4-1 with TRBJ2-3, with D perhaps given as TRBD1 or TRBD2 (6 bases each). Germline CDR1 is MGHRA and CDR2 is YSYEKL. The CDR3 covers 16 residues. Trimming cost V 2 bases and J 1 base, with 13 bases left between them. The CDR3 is CASSQSSGGRTDTQYF. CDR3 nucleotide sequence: TGCGCCAGCAGCCAATCTTCCGGGGGCCGCACAGATACGCAGTATTTT.

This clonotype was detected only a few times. The CDR3 DNA is TGTGCCAGCAGCGTGGACCACAATGAGCAGTTCTTC. It translates to CASSVDHNEQFF. V gene TRBV3-1 combines with J gene TRBJ2-1; D is unclear. V lost 5 bases to trimming and J lost 5 bases, with 7 bases between them. Germline CDR1 reads LGHDT; CDR2 reads YNNKEL (reference sequence). CDR3 size: 12 residues.

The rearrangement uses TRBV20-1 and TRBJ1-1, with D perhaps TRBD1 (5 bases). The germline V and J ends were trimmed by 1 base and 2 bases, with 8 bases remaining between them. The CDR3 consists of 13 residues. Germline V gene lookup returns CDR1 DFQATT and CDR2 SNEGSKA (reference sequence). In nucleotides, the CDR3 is TGCAGTGCTAGAGCAGGGACTAACACTGAAGCTTTCTTT. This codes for CSARAGTNTEAFF.

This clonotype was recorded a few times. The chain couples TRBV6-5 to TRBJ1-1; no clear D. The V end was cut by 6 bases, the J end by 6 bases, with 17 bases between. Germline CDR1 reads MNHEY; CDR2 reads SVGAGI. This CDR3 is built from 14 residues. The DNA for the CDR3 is TGTGCCAGCAGACGCACCCGGGGTAGTTCTGAAGCTTTCTTT. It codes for CASRRTRGSSEAFF.

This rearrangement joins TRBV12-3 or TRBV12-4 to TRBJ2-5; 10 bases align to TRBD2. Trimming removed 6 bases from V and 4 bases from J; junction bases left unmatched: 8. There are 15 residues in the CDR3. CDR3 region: CASSNSGGSSETQYF. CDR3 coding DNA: TGTGCCAGCAGCAATAGCGGGGGGAGTTCAGAGACCCAGTACTTC.